This T cell receptor (beta chain) was captured by sequencing in a study of spatial heterogeneity in lung cancer. Across the study: Those follow-up PBMC samples that were available underwent sequencing, at a median interval of about 26 months following resection. Consistently, beta-chain sequences turned up in larger numbers than alpha-chain sequences did.

The study, taken as a whole, reports: Tumor TCRs that were ubiquitous and expanded showed up in blood more at resection than follow-up.

This clonotype has ten or more counts. The antigen remains unidentified. Each molecule of TCR cDNA was tagged with one unique molecular identifier. TCRdb fed the 5' RACE reads into MiXCR, producing one record per CDR3 protein. The sample consists of some 120,000 distinct CDR3 sequences, 12% of them appearing once. The time point: blood at routine non-recurrence follow-up after resection. Whole RNA from tumor, nontumor lung or frozen PBMC was sequenced unsorted. The sequence came from a male donor with early-stage non-small cell lung cancer. The input for sequencing was PBMCs, taken at follow-up.

The chain's CDR3 is CASSRDIYEQYF. The CDR3 coding sequence is TGTGCCAGCAGCCGGGACATCTACGAGCAGTACTTC. The V gene is TRBV6-2 or TRBV6-3, the J gene TRBJ2-7; possible D gene TRBD1, 6 bases. Trimming stripped 6 bases from V and 3 bases from J, with 9 bases between. The CDR3 has 12 residues. Germline CDR1 MNHEY, CDR2 SVGEGT.